The present TCR beta chain was sequenced within a study of blood T cell repertoires in COVID-19. For the study at large: Sources were T cells, B-cell-depleted T cells, or PBMCs; the material itself was cDNA or gDNA.

This CDR3 spans 15 amino acids. Germline V CDR1 and CDR2: MGHRA, YSYEKL. V shed 2 bases and J shed 2 bases, with 12 bases lying between them. In the original analysis: Amplification of reference gene primers provided the estimated nucleated cell counts. Sequencing used immunoSEQ multiplex PCR; TCRdb keeps in-frame clones, though not all of them. For V, J and clone size, that table is used; D and trimming come from the DNA. This sample yields around 300,000 clones, of which 75% to 90% are seen a single time; around 3% belongs to the top ten. The clonotype originates from a young woman with active or convalescent COVID-19. This sequence joins TRBV4-1 and TRBJ1-2, with no clear D. The sequenced material came from peripheral blood. CDR3 protein: CASSQSERGNYGYTF. The CDR3 DNA reads TGCGCCAGCAGCCAAAGCGAAAGAGGAAACTATGGCTACACCTTC.